This TCR beta chain was identified during a study of neurological immune-mediated disorders. TCRdb re-analysed the 5' RACE reads in MiXCR, keeping a single row per CDR3 protein. There are around 94,000 distinct CDR3 sequences in the sample; roughly 4% occur only once, and around 6% lies in the top ten. The sample comprised PBMCs. This TCR was sampled from a woman aged 18-29 years with multiple sclerosis.

CDR3 nucleotides: TGCGCCAGCAGCCTGACAATCCACTACGAGCAGTACTTC. This gives the protein CASSLTIHYEQYF. The gene calls are TRBV5-1 and TRBJ2-7; D remains unclear. In germline, CDR1 is SGHRS, CDR2 YFSETQ. Between the trimmed V and J ends, which lost 4 bases and 3 bases, there was a span of 11 bases. CDR3 length: 13 amino acids.